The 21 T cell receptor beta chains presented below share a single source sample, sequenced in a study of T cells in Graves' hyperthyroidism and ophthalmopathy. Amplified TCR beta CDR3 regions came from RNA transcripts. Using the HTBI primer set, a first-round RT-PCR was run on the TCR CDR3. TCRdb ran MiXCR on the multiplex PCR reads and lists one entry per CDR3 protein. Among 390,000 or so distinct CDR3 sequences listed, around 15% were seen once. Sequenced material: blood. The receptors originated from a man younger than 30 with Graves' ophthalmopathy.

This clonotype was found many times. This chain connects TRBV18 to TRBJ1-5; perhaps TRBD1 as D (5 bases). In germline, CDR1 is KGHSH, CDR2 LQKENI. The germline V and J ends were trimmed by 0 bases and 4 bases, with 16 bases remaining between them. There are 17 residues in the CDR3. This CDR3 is CASSPPSMGGVNQPQHF. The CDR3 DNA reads TGTGCCAGCTCACCACCCTCCATGGGGGGTGTGAATCAGCCCCAGCATTTT.

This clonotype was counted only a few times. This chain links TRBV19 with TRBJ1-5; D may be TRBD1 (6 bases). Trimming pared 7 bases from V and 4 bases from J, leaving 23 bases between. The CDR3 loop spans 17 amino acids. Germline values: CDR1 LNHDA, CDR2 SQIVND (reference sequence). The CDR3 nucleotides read TGTGCCAGTAATGGTGGGGGAGGATGGGGGCCTAATCAGCCCCAGCATTTT. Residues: CASNGGGGWGPNQPQHF. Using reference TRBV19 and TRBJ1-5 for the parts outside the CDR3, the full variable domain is DGGITQSPKYLFRKEGQNVTLSCEQNLNHDAMYWYRQDPGQGLRLIYYSQIVNDFQKGDIAEGYSVSREKKESFPLTVTSAQKNPTAFYLCASNGGGGWGPNQPQHFGDGTRLSIL.

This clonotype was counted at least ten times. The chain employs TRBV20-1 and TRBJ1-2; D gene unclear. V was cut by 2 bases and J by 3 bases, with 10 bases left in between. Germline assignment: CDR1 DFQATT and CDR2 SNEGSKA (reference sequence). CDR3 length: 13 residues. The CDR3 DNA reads TGCAGTGCTAGAAGTGGACCTGACTATGGCTACACCTTC. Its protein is CSARSGPDYGYTF.

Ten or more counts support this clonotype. The CDR3 sequence: CASSWGTAMNTEAFF. The DNA for the CDR3 is TGTGCCAGCAGTTGGGGGACAGCCATGAACACTGAAGCTTTCTTT. The chain employs TRBV27 and TRBJ1-1; TRBD1 agrees at 7 bases. The length of the CDR3 is 15 residues. The germline gives CDR1 MNHEY, CDR2 SMNVEV (reference sequence). The ends lost 4 bases at V and 0 bases at J; junction bases unmatched: 5.

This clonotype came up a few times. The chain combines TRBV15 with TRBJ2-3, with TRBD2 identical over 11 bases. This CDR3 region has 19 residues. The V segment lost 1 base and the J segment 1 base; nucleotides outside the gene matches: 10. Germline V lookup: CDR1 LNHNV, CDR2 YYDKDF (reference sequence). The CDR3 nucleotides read TGTGCCACCAGCAGAGGGGGGGTAGCGGGAGGGGGCGGCACAGATACGCAGTATTTT. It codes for CATSRGGVAGGGGTDTQYF.

CDR3: CASSDKDRSGNQPQHF. The CDR3 DNA reads TGTGCCAGCAGTGACAAAGACAGGTCCGGCAATCAGCCCCAGCATTTT. The genes are TRBV12-3 or TRBV12-4 and TRBJ1-5, with D perhaps TRBD1 (6 bases). CDR3 length equals 16 residues. V lost 5 bases and J 2 bases, leaving 16 bases between the germline ends.

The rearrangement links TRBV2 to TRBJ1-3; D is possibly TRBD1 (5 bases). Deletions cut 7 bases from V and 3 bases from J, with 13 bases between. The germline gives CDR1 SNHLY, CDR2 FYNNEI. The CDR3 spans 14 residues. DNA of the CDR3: TGTGCCAGCAAATCCCAGGGTAGTGGAAACACCATATATTTT. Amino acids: CASKSQGSGNTIYF.

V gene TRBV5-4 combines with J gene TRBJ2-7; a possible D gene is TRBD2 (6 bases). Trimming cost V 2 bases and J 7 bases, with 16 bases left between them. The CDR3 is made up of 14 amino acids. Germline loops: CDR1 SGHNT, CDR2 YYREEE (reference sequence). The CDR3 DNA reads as TGTGCCAGCAGCTTAGGCCTAGCGCCTGGGGAGCAGTACTTC. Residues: CASSLGLAPGEQYF.

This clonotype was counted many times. CDR3: CASSLGGGRASEQFF. The CDR3, as DNA: TGTGCCAGCAGTCTGGGTGGCGGGAGGGCCTCTGAGCAGTTCTTC. The chain has TRBV27 and TRBJ2-1, with 9 bases fitting TRBD2. The CDR3 sequence is 15 residues long. Germline CDR1 reads MNHEY; CDR2 reads SMNVEV (reference sequence). Losses at the gene ends were 5 bases for V and 9 bases for J; bases not matched to a gene: 11.

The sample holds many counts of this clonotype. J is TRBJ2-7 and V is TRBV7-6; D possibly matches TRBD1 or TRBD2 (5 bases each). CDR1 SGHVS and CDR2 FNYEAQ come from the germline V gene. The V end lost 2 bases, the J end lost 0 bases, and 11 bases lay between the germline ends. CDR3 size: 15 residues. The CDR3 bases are TGTGCCAGCAGCTTACGGGGCGCAAGCTCCTACGAGCAGTACTTC. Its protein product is CASSLRGASSYEQYF.

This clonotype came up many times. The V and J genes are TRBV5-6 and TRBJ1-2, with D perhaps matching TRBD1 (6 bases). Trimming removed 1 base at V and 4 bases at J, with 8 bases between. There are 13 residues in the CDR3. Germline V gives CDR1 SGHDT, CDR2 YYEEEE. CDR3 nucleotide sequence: TGTGCCAGCAGCTTGAACAGGGTCTATGGCTACACCTTC. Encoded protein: CASSLNRVYGYTF.

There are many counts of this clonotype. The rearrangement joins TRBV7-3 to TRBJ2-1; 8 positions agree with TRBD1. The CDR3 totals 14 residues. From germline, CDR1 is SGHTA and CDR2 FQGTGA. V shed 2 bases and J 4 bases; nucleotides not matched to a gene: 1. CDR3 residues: CASSLGDRYNEQFF. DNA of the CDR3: TGTGCCAGCAGCTTAGGGGACAGGTACAATGAGCAGTTCTTC.

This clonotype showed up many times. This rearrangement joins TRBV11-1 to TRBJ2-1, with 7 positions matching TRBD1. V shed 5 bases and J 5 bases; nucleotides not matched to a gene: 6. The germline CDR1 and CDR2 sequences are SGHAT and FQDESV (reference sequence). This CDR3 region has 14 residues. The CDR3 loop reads CASSLGTDDNEQFF. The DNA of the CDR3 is TGTGCCAGCAGCCTTGGGACAGACGACAATGAGCAGTTCTTC.

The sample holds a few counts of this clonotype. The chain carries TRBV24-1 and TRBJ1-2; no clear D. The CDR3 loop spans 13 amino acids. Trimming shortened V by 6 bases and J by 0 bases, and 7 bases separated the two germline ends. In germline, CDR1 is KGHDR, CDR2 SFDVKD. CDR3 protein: CATSRGTNYGYTF. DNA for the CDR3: TGTGCCACCAGTCGTGGGACTAACTATGGCTACACCTTC.

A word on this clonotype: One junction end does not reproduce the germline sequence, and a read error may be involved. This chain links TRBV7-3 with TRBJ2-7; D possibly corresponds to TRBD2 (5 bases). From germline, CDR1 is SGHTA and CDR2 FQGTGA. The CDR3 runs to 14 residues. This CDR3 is CASSLTGNDYGQYF. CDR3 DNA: TGTGCCAGCAGCTTAACAGGGAACGACTACGGGCAGTACTTC.

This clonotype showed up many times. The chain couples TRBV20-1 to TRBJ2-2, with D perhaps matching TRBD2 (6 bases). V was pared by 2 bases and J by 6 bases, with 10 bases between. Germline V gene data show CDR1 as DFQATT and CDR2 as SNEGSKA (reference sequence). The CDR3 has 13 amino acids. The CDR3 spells CSARITSSGELFF. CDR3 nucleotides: TGCAGTGCTAGAATTACTAGCTCCGGGGAGCTGTTTTTT.

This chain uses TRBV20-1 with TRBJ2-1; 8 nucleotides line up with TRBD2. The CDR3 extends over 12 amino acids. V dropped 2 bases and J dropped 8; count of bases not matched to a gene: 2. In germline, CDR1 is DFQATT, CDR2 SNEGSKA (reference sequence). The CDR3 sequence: CSARPTSDEQFF. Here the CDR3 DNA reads TGCAGTGCTAGACCGACTAGCGATGAGCAGTTCTTC.

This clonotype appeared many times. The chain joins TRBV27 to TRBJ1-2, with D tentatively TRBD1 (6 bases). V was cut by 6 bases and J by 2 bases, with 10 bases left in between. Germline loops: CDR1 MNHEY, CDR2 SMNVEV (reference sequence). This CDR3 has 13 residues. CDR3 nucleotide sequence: TGTGCCAGCAGCTTAAGGGGGAACTATGGCTACACCTTC. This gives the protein CASSLRGNYGYTF.

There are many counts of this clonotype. Here the CDR3 DNA reads TGTGCCACCAAATCTACCCTTTCCGATAACTATGGCTACACCTTC. Translating gives CATKSTLSDNYGYTF. This chain uses TRBV27 with TRBJ1-2; D is undetermined. CDR3 length: 15 residues. Trimming took off 10 bases at V and 1 base at J, with 19 bases between the two ends. Germline CDR1 and CDR2: MNHEY and SMNVEV (reference sequence).

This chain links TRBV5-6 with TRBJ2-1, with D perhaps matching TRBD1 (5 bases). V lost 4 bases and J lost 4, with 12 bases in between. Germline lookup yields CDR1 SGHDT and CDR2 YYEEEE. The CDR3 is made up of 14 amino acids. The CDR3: CASSGRTSYNEQFF. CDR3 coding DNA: TGTGCCAGCAGCGGCAGGACATCTTACAATGAGCAGTTCTTC.

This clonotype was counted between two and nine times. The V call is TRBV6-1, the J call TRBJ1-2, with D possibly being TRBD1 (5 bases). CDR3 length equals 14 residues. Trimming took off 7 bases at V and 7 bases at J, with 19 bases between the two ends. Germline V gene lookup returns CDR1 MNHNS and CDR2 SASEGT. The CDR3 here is CASKFQGRASGYTF. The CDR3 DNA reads TGTGCCAGCAAGTTTCAGGGCAGGGCTAGTGGCTACACCTTC.